This is a list of T cell receptor beta chains from one sample in a study of primary melanoma T cells and metastatic recurrence. Data came from immunoSEQ multiplex PCR; TCRdb stores just in-frame clones and leaves some out. The sample lists over a thousand clones; more than 75% were seen once. The sample taken for sequencing was melanoma tumor tissue. These receptor sequences come from a human donor with melanoma. The conserved cysteine and the conserved F or W are not part of the CDR3 here.

TRBV11-3	TRBJ2-5	ASSPGGSGGAQY
TRBV6-8	TRBJ2-7	AISSSLASVSYEQY
TRBV18	TRBJ2-5	ASSRSVLETQY
TRBV18	TRBJ2-4	ASSLEIAKNIQY
TRBV7-1	TRBJ1-2	ASSRPGTGNYGYT
TRBV5-1	TRBJ2-2	ASSLLDVRSGELF
TRBV6-8	TRBJ1-1	ASSYSKGNTEAF
TRBV28	TRBJ2-1	ASSNDGAGGPGWDEQF
TRBV6-8	TRBJ1-2	ASSPGTGAYGYT
TRBV11-3	TRBJ2-2	ASSPLGATGELF
TRBV11-3	TRBJ2-5	ASSRWGQGAIETQY
TRBV9	TRBJ1-1	ASSDGGQGRTEAF
TRBV6-1	TRBJ2-7	ASSEEPDRVIEQY
TRBV23-1	TRBJ2-2	ASSQDWSATRSNTGELF
TRBV12-5	TRBJ2-5	ASKKEEETQY
TRBV19	TRBJ1-5	ASSYKTGQGARSNQPQH
TRBV6-8	TRBJ1-2	ASSRQGGKYGYT
TRBV6-8	TRBJ2-6	ASSYQGASSGANVLT
TRBV29-1	TRBJ1-4	SVESVPHEKLF
TRBV6-8	TRBJ2-1	ASSYEDIYNEQF
TRBV11-3	TRBJ2-7	ASSLGGQGREIYEQY
TRBV12-5	TRBJ1-1	ASGLSMNTEAF
TRBV19	TRBJ2-7	ASSASLRGGHEQY
TRBV11-3	TRBJ1-2	ASSLGQRSPNYGYT
TRBV19	TRBJ1-1	ASSTSYLNTEAF
TRBV6-8	TRBJ2-7	ASSSTAGGYEQY
TRBV19	TRBJ1-2	ASSIGGSPYGYT
TRBV6-8	TRBJ2-7	ATLGLLYEQY
TRBV25-1	TRBJ1-1	VSKRGGSTEAF
TRBV28	TRBJ2-7	ASSLNWVAYPYEQY
TRBV12-5	TRBJ2-7	ASGFLNEQY
TRBV11-3	TRBJ1-1	ASRQALENTEAF
TRBV7-6	TRBJ1-3	ASSWRGGLSGNTIY
TRBV11-3	TRBJ1-2	ASRPPGVSDYGYT
TRBV7-1	TRBJ1-5	ASSLNSNQPQH
TRBV5-1	TRBJ2-1	ASSLGDRTANEQF
TRBV28	TRBJ2-5	ASSRWTHQYRETQY
TRBV4-1	TRBJ1-4	ASSQDRRGMLF
TRBV7-4	TRBJ2-7	ASRMGLAGAEQY
TRBV12-5	TRBJ2-2	ASGSRGINTGELF
TRBV7-2	TRBJ2-3	ASSSTVTDTQY
TRBV11-3	TRBJ2-4	ASSLSLAKNIQY
TRBV29-1	TRBJ2-1	SVVALLGDEQF
TRBV29-1	TRBJ2-2	SVEGPGGTGELF
TRBV6-8	TRBJ1-1	ASRETNTEAF
TRBV29-1	TRBJ2-3	SGERGTDTQY
TRBV11-3	TRBJ1-2	ASSFLGDSYGYT
TRBV22-1	TRBJ2-7	ASSKRDRAYEQY
TRBV6-8	TRBJ1-2	AISRDREGGYT
TRBV11-3	TRBJ2-7	ASSLSGGASYEQY
TRBV7-6	TRBJ1-2	ASSPGQGAVYGYT
TRBV11-3	TRBJ1-3	ASSSGTGFSSGNTIY
TRBV11-3	TRBJ2-1	ASSLWDQYNEQF
TRBV29-1	TRBJ2-7	SAEVVREGSSYEQY